Listed below are T cell receptor beta chains from one sample, sequenced in a study of blood T cell repertoires in COVID-19. The protocol was immunoSEQ multiplex PCR, while the TCRdb copy is restricted to in-frame clones and leaves out a portion. The sample shows about 350,000 clones, 70% to 90% of them seen only once. The sequencing input was peripheral blood. Receptors were obtained from a woman aged 60-75 years with COVID-19, enrolled during active disease. The CDR3 runs from the conserved cysteine through the conserved F or W. Fields, in order: J gene, V gene, CDR3 protein.

TRBJ2-7	TRBV5-4	CASSSGGQARYEQYF
TRBJ2-3	TRBV10-3	CAISESTMADTQYF
TRBJ1-2	TRBV7-9	CASSFTGNNYGYTF
TRBJ2-3	TRBV5-4	CASSRTSGGEGADTQYF
TRBJ1-1	TRBV4-1	CASSQVYSMNTEAFF
TRBJ1-5	TRBV2	CASSGLSPQHF
TRBJ1-4	TRBV7-9	CASSFGDRGLTNEKLFF
TRBJ1-2	TRBV6-5	CASSYSEGANYGYTF
TRBJ1-1	TRBV6-5	CASTKRWDRSDEAFF
TRBJ1-4	TRBV27	CASSGTGRSEKLFF
TRBJ2-5	TRBV6-2/TRBV6-3	CASSSHGDETQYF
TRBJ2-3	TRBV7-6	CASSPVAGVGADTQYF